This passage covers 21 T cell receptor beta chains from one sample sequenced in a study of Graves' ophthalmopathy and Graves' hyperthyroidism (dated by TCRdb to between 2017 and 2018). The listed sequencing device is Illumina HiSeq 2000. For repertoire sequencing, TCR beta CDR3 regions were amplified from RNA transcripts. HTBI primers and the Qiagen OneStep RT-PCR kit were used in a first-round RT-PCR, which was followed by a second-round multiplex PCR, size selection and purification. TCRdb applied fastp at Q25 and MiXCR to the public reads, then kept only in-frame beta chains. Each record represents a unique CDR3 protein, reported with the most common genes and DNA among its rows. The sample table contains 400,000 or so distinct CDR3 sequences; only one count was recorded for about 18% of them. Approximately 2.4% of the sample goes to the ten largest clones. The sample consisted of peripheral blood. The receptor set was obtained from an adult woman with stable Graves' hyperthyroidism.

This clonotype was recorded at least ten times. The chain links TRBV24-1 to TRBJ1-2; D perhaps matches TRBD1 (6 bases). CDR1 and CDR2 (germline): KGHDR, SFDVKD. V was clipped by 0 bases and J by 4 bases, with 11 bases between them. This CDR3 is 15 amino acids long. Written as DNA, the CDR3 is TGTGCCACCAGTGATTTGCAACAGGGCCGCTATGGCTACACCTTC. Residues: CATSDLQQGRYGYTF.

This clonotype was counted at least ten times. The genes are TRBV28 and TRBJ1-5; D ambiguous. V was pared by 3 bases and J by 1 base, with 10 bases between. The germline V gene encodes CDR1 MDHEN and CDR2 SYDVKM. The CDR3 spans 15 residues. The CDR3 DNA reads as TGTGCCAGCAGTTTCCAGACCGCGAGCAATCAGCCCCAGCATTTT. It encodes CASSFQTASNQPQHF.

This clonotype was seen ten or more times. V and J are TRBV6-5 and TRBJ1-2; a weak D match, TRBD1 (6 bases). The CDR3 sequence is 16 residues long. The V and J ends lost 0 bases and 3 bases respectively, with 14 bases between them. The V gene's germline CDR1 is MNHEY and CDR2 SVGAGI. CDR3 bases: TGTGCCAGCAGTTACTCACAGGGTCGGTCGTACTATGGCTACACCTTC. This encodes CASSYSQGRSYYGYTF.

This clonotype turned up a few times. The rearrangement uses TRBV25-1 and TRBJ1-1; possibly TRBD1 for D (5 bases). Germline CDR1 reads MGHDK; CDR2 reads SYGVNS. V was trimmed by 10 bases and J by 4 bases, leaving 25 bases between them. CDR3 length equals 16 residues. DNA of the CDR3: TGTGCCACCTCCCCGCCGGGACCCCAAGGGGTCACTGAAGCTTTCTTT. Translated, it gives CATSPPGPQGVTEAFF.

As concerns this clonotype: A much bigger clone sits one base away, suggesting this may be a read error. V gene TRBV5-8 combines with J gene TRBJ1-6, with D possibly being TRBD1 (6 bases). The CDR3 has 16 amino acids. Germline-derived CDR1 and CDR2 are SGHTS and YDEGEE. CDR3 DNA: TGTGCCAGCAGCCCCCAGGGGAGACGCAATAATTCACACCTCCACTTT. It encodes CASSPQGRRNNSHLHF.

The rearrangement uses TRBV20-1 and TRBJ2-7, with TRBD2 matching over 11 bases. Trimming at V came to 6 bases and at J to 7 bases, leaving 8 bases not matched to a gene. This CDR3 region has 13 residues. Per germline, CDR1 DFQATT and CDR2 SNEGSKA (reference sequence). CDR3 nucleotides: TGCAGTGCAGAACTAGCGGGAGCCCAAGAGCAGTACTTC. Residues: CSAELAGAQEQYF.

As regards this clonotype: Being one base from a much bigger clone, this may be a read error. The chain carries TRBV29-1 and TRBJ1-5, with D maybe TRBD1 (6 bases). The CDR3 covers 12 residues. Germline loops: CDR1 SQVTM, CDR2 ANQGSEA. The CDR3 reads CSVGGLYQPQRF. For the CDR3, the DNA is TGCAGCGTTGGGGGGCTTTATCAGCCCCAGCGTTTT.

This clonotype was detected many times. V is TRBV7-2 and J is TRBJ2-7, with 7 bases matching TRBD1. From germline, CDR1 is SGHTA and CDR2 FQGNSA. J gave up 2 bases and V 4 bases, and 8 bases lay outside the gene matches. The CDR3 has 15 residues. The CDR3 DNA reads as TGTGCCAGCAGCTCACAGGGGTTCCCTCCCTACGAGCAGTACTTC. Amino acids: CASSSQGFPPYEQYF.

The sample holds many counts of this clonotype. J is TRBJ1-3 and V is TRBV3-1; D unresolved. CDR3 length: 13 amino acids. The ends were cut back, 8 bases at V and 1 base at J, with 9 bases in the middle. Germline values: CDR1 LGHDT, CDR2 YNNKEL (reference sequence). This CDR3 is CASGLGSGNTIYF. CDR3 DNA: TGTGCCAGCGGGTTGGGGTCTGGAAACACCATATATTTT.

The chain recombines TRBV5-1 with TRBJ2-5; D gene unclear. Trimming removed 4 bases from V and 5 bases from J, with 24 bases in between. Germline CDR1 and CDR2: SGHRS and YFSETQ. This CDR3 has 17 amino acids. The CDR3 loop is CASSRSFTRIMQETQYF. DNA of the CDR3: TGCGCCAGCAGCCGGAGTTTCACGAGGATAATGCAGGAGACCCAGTACTTC.

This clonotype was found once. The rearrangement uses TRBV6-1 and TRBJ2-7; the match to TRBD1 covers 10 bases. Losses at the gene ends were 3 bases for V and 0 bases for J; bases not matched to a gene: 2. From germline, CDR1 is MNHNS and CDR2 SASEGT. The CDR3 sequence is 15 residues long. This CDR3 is CASSDRTGGSYEQYF. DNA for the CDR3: TGTGCCAGCAGTGATCGGACAGGGGGCTCCTACGAGCAGTACTTC.

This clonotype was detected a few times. CDR3 amino acids: CASSRTSGNNEQFF. DNA for the CDR3: TGTGCCAGCAGTCGGACTAGCGGGAACAATGAGCAGTTCTTC. The J gene is TRBJ2-1, the V gene TRBV11-2, with 12 bases identical to TRBD2. Germline V gene sequence: CDR1 SGHAT, CDR2 FQNNGV. V trimming: 6 bases; J trimming: 5 bases; junction bases outside the gene matches: 2. CDR3 length equals 14 residues.

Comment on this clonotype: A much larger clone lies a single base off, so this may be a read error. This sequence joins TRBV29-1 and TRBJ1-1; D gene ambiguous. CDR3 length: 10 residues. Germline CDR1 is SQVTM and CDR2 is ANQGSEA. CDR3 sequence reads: CSVKYTESFF. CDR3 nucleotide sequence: TGCAGCGTTAAATACACTGAATCTTTCTTT.

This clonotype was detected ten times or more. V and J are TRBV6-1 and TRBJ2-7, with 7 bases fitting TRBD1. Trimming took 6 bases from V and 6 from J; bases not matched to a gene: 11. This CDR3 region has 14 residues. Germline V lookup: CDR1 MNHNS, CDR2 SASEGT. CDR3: CASRFRDSTREQYF. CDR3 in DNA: TGTGCCAGCAGATTCCGGGACAGTACCCGCGAGCAGTACTTC.

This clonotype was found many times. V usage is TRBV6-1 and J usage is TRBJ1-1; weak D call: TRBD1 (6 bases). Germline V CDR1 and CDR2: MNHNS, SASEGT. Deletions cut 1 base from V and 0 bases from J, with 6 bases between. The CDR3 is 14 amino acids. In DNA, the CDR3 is TGTGCCAGCAGTGAAGGGACAGTGAACACTGAAGCTTTCTTT. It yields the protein CASSEGTVNTEAFF.

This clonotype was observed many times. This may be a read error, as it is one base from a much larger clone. CDR3 residues: CASIRQGEETQYF. CDR3 DNA: TGTGCCAGCATTAGACAGGGGGAGGAGACCCAGTACTTC. The chain is built from TRBV6-5 and TRBJ2-5, with 9 bases identical to TRBD1. The CDR3 covers 13 residues. Germline V gives CDR1 MNHEY, CDR2 SVGAGI. V shed 7 bases, J shed 5 bases, and the junction held 5 bases outside the gene matches.

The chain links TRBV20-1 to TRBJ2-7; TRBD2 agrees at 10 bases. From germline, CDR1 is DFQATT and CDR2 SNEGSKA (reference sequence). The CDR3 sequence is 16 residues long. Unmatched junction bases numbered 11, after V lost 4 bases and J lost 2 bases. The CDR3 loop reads CSATSLLAGSPYEQYF. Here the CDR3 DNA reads TGCAGTGCTACCTCACTACTAGCGGGGTCCCCCTACGAGCAGTACTTC.

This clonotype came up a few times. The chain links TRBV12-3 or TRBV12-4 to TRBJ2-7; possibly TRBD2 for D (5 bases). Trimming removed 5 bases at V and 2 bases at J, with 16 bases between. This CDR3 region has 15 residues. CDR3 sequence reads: CASSPGPTEAYEQYF. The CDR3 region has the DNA TGTGCCAGCAGTCCCGGTCCTACGGAGGCCTACGAGCAGTACTTC.

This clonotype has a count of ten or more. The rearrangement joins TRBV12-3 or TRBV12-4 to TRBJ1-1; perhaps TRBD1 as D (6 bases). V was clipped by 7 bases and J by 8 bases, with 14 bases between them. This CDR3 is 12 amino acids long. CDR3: CASTPGTQEAFF. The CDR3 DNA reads TGTGCCAGCACCCCCGGGACACAAGAAGCTTTCTTT.

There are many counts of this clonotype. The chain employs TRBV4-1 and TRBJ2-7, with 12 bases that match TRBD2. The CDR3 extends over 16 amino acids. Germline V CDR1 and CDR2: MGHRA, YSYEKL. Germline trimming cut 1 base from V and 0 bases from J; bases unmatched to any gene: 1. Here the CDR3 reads CASSQGLAGVSYEQYF. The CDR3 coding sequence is TGCGCCAGCAGCCAAGGACTAGCGGGAGTCTCCTACGAGCAGTACTTC.

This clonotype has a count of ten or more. Here the CDR3 reads CASSDRVEGNYGYTF. The DNA of the CDR3 is TGTGCCAGCAGCGACAGGGTGGAAGGAAACTATGGCTACACCTTC. The V call is TRBV6-2 or TRBV6-3, the J call TRBJ1-2, with 7 bases aligning to TRBD1. CDR3 length: 15 amino acids. Germline CDR1 MNHEY, CDR2 SVGEGT. Trimming cost V 6 bases and J 2 bases; bases outside gene matches: 9.